The rows below give T cell receptor beta chains drawn from one sample of a study of long-term antiretroviral therapy in people with HIV. Data came from immunoSEQ multiplex PCR; TCRdb stores just in-frame clones and leaves some out. The table records 38,000 or so clones, around 93% of them present only once. The sequenced sample was unsorted PBMCs, obtained roughly 9.4 years after starting antiretroviral therapy. These receptors all come from a man in his thirties or forties with HIV. The CDR3 runs from the conserved cysteine through the conserved F or W. D genes are given only for firm matches. The size of a clone is reported for some rows only, either as once, few or many, or as a class for expanded clones.

CDR3nt: TGTGCCAGCAGTTTCTCCGAGGACACCGGGGAGCTGTTTTTT
CDR3aa: CASSFSEDTGELFF
abundance: NA
v_gene: TRBV27
j_gene: TRBJ2-2
d_gene: NA

CDR3nt: TGTGCCAGCAGCCAGCGGGGGTACACAGATACGCAGTATTTT
CDR3aa: CASSQRGYTDTQYF
abundance: NA
v_gene: TRBV14
j_gene: TRBJ2-3
d_gene: TRBD2

CDR3nt: TGTGCCAGTAGCCTTCTATCGTTCCTAGATAGTGAAAAACTGTTTTTT
CDR3aa: CASSLLSFLDSEKLFF
abundance: once
v_gene: TRBV19
j_gene: TRBJ1-4
d_gene: NA

CDR3nt: TGTGCCTGGAGTGCCAGGGCAGGGCGGAAAGCTTTCTTT
CDR3aa: CAWSARAGRKAFF
abundance: NA
v_gene: TRBV30
j_gene: TRBJ1-1
d_gene: NA

CDR3nt: TGCGCCAGCAGCCAAGATCTGGGCCTGAGAGTAGCCCATACGCAGTATTTT
CDR3aa: CASSQDLGLRVAHTQYF
abundance: NA
v_gene: TRBV4-1
j_gene: TRBJ2-3
d_gene: NA

CDR3nt: TGCGCCAGCAGACTCACCGGGACCTATGGCTACACCTTC
CDR3aa: CASRLTGTYGYTF
abundance: NA
v_gene: TRBV5-1
j_gene: TRBJ1-2
d_gene: NA

CDR3nt: TGTGCCAGCAGCTTGTTCCCGGCATACCAAGAGACCCAGTACTTC
CDR3aa: CASSLFPAYQETQYF
abundance: NA
v_gene: TRBV5-6
j_gene: TRBJ2-5
d_gene: NA

CDR3nt: TGCAGCGCCTGGACAGGATATAGCAATCAGCCCCAGCATTTT
CDR3aa: CSAWTGYSNQPQHF
abundance: NA
v_gene: TRBV29-1
j_gene: TRBJ1-5
d_gene: TRBD1

CDR3nt: TGTGCCAGCAGTCCATGGACAGGGATAGAACCCCAGCATTTT
CDR3aa: CASSPWTGIEPQHF
abundance: NA
v_gene: TRBV6-5
j_gene: TRBJ1-5
d_gene: TRBD1

CDR3nt: TGTGCCAGTAGTATACGGGACAGACGCACTGAAGCTTTCTTT
CDR3aa: CASSIRDRRTEAFF
abundance: NA
v_gene: TRBV19
j_gene: TRBJ1-1
d_gene: TRBD1

CDR3nt: TGCGCCAGCAGAGTGGGATACGAGCAGTACTTC
CDR3aa: CASRVGYEQYF
abundance: NA
v_gene: TRBV5-1
j_gene: TRBJ2-7
d_gene: NA

CDR3nt: TGTGCCAGTAGTTCCGGGATCTCTGGAAACACCATATATTTT
CDR3aa: CASSSGISGNTIYF
abundance: NA
v_gene: TRBV19
j_gene: TRBJ1-3
d_gene: NA

CDR3nt: TGTGCCAGCAGCCTCGGACTAGCGAGAGACACAGATACGCAGTATTTT
CDR3aa: CASSLGLARDTDTQYF
abundance: NA
v_gene: TRBV7-3
j_gene: TRBJ2-3
d_gene: TRBD2

CDR3nt: TGTGCCAGCAGTTTACCGAATCAGCCCCAGCATTTT
CDR3aa: CASSLPNQPQHF
abundance: NA
v_gene: TRBV28
j_gene: TRBJ1-5
d_gene: NA

CDR3nt: TGTGCCAGCAGCCAATATATGGGGCAGCTTCACAATGAGCAGTTCTTC
CDR3aa: CASSQYMGQLHNEQFF
abundance: NA
v_gene: TRBV5-8
j_gene: TRBJ2-1
d_gene: NA

CDR3nt: TGTGCCAGCAGCCCCATGGCAGGGGGCTTATCCTACGAGCAGTACTTC
CDR3aa: CASSPMAGGLSYEQYF
abundance: NA
v_gene: TRBV7-6
j_gene: TRBJ2-7
d_gene: TRBD1

CDR3nt: TGTGCCAGTAGAGGGATACTGACAGGGGACTATGGCTACACCTTC
CDR3aa: CASRGILTGDYGYTF
abundance: NA
v_gene: TRBV19
j_gene: TRBJ1-2
d_gene: TRBD1

CDR3nt: TGTGCCAGCAGCGCTGCGGGGCTGTACGAGCAGTACTTC
CDR3aa: CASSAAGLYEQYF
abundance: NA
v_gene: TRBV7-6
j_gene: TRBJ2-7
d_gene: NA

CDR3nt: TGTGCCAGCAGCGTAGCTTACAGGGGTGGTGAGCAGTTCTTC
CDR3aa: CASSVAYRGGEQFF
abundance: few
v_gene: TRBV9
j_gene: TRBJ2-1
d_gene: TRBD1

CDR3nt: TGTGCCATCAGTGGCGGAGGGAGCGGGGGAGAAGAGACCCAGTACTTC
CDR3aa: CAISGGGSGGEETQYF
abundance: NA
v_gene: TRBV10-3
j_gene: TRBJ2-5
d_gene: TRBD2

CDR3nt: TGCGCCAGCTTAGCGGGGGGGCAGTCCAATGAGCAGTTCTTC
CDR3aa: CASLAGGQSNEQFF
abundance: NA
v_gene: TRBV5-1
j_gene: TRBJ2-1
d_gene: TRBD2

CDR3nt: TGTGCCAGTAGTACAGGGTCTTTCACTGAAGCTTTCTTT
CDR3aa: CASSTGSFTEAFF
abundance: NA
v_gene: TRBV19
j_gene: TRBJ1-1
d_gene: NA

CDR3nt: TGTGCCAGCAGCTTATGGATAGGCTACGAGCAGTACTTC
CDR3aa: CASSLWIGYEQYF
abundance: once
v_gene: TRBV11-3
j_gene: TRBJ2-7
d_gene: NA

CDR3nt: TGTGCCAGCAGTTTTCGGGGGACCGGGGAGCTGTTTTTT
CDR3aa: CASSFRGTGELFF
abundance: NA
v_gene: TRBV6-5
j_gene: TRBJ2-2
d_gene: NA

CDR3nt: TGTGCCAGCAGTGAAGCGGGGGGCGTCCCAGATACGCAGTATTTT
CDR3aa: CASSEAGGVPDTQYF
abundance: once
v_gene: TRBV27
j_gene: TRBJ2-3
d_gene: TRBD2

CDR3nt: TGTGCCAGCCGTCCTATGGGTGAATCACCCCTCCACTTT
CDR3aa: CASRPMGESPLHF
abundance: once
v_gene: TRBV28
j_gene: TRBJ1-6
d_gene: NA

CDR3nt: TGTGCCAGCAGCGTACGATCCACTGCTCTGGAGACCCAGTACTTC
CDR3aa: CASSVRSTALETQYF
abundance: NA
v_gene: TRBV9
j_gene: TRBJ2-5
d_gene: NA

CDR3nt: TGTGCCAGCAGCCGCGGCGGGTTTAGCACAGATACGCAGTATTTT
CDR3aa: CASSRGGFSTDTQYF
abundance: NA
v_gene: TRBV7-6
j_gene: TRBJ2-3
d_gene: NA

CDR3nt: TGCGCCAGCAGGCAATCTTCCTTAGAGACCCAGTACTTC
CDR3aa: CASRQSSLETQYF
abundance: NA
v_gene: TRBV5-1
j_gene: TRBJ2-5
d_gene: NA